The rows below give T cell receptor beta chains drawn from one sample of a study of tumor-infiltrating lymphocytes in primary liver carcinoma. TCRdb re-analysed the multiplex PCR reads in MiXCR, keeping a single row per CDR3 protein. The table lists almost 200,000 distinct CDR3 sequences, approximately 65% of them singletons. The sequenced sample consisted of peripheral blood. The receptors were gathered from a woman in her sixties or seventies with primary liver carcinoma and hepatitis B virus infection. Each CDR3 is given with its conserved first and last residue. Fields, in order: clone size, J gene, V gene, CDR3 protein. The listing skips clone size in some rows; elsewhere it reads once, few, many or a size class.

. | TRBJ2-1 | TRBV4-1 | CTSSQDRGGRARVRNEQFF
few | TRBJ2-5 | TRBV5-5 | CASRDLTGPGETQYF
many | TRBJ2-7 | TRBV6-6 | CASSSATSRWTYEQYF
. | TRBJ1-6 | TRBV5-1 | CARSLGQHSSPLHF
. | TRBJ2-2 | TRBV20-1 | CSARHGGANTGELFF
. | TRBJ1-2 | TRBV28 | CAGSATNYGYTF
. | TRBJ2-5 | TRBV19 | CASSITGGETQYF
. | TRBJ2-1 | TRBV11-1 | CASSSNLVSYNEQFF
. | TRBJ2-3 | TRBV21-1 | CASSKKGGGTDTQYF
few | TRBJ2-1 | TRBV5-1 | CASSRDRDNEQFF
. | TRBJ2-1 | TRBV11-2 | CVSSLSGSGNEQFF
few | TRBJ1-1 | TRBV6-5 | CASSYQTTLTEAFF
once | . | TRBV20-1 | CSARPGGNEETQYF
few | TRBJ2-5 | TRBV5-1 | CASSLGGHTSSETQYF
. | TRBJ1-4 | TRBV6-6 | CASRVRGRSTNEKLFF
. | TRBJ1-2 | TRBV29-1 | CNVADYGYTF
. | TRBJ2-2 | TRBV11-2 | CASIIGAGGLTGELFF
few | TRBJ2-7 | TRBV5-4 | CASSGRQAPYEQYF
once | TRBJ2-6 | TRBV11-2 | CASSYWDRFSSWASVLTF
. | TRBJ2-5 | TRBV6-2/TRBV6-3 | CASNYRAGGTKETQYF
once | TRBJ2-3 | TRBV10-2 | CASRDPGVRIDTQYF
. | TRBJ2-5 | TRBV7-7 | CASALEGATQYF
. | TRBJ1-4 | TRBV11-2 | CASSPISIANEKLFF
. | TRBJ1-1 | TRBV6-1 | CASSHKGWTTEAFF
few | TRBJ2-7 | TRBV7-9 | CASSLVAGGPHEQYF
. | TRBJ1-2 | TRBV7-8 | CDSSLGTGAAEGYTF
many | TRBJ1-1 | TRBV6-1 | CASSDVGADVGAFF
many | TRBJ2-3 | TRBV4-1 | CASSQISDTQYF
many | TRBJ2-7 | TRBV12-5 | CASGSTGGSYEQYF
. | TRBJ2-1 | TRBV7-3 | CASSLMTSGSHEQFF
. | TRBJ2-7 | TRBV11-2 | CTSSYLDSGTYEQYF
. | TRBJ1-1 | TRBV11-2 | CASSSPPGTEAFF
. | TRBJ2-1 | TRBV5-1 | CASSLGGGSTYNEQFF
few | TRBJ2-7 | TRBV5-1 | CASSRTASYEQYF
. | TRBJ1-4 | TRBV11-2 | CASSSVPRGFTNEKVFF
few | TRBJ2-7 | TRBV5-1 | CASSPSPGGRYEQYF
. | TRBJ2-3 | TRBV11-1 | CASSSRDGTSGSSRDTQYF
few | TRBJ1-6 | TRBV21-1 | CASSRTVSSYNSPLHF
few | TRBJ2-7 | TRBV30 | CAWKFSGVGSYEQYF
. | TRBJ2-7 | TRBV5-1 | CASSATTGSLREQYF
. | TRBJ1-2 | TRBV11-3 | CASSFQGARDYTF
. | TRBJ2-5 | TRBV4-1 | CASSHALAGGQETQNF